A single sample gave rise to the 4 T cell receptor beta chains below, sequenced in a study of blood T cell repertoires in COVID-19. Using immunoSEQ multiplex PCR, the repertoire was profiled, and TCRdb retains in-frame clones only, with some absent. The sample holds fewer than 300,000 clones, approximately 82% seen once. Specimen: peripheral blood. These receptors were collected from a woman in her seventies with active or convalescent COVID-19.

This rearrangement joins TRBV9 to TRBJ1-1; a weak D match, TRBD1 (5 bases). Germline-derived CDR1 and CDR2 are SGDLS and YYNGEE. The CDR3 spans 14 residues. V was clipped by 7 bases and J by 1 base, with 14 bases between them. The DNA of the CDR3 is TGTGCCAGCGCTCAGGGAGGCGAGAACACTGAAGCTTTCTTT. It yields the protein CASAQGGENTEAFF.

The gene calls are TRBV2 and TRBJ2-3; TRBD2 matches at 12 bases. Germline V CDR1 and CDR2: SNHLY, FYNNEI. V lost 6 bases, J lost 2 bases, and 9 bases stayed unmatched. This CDR3 comprises 17 residues. DNA for the CDR3: TGTGCCAGCAGCCGAAATCCTAGCGGGGGGGCCACAGATACGCAGTATTTT. It specifies CASSRNPSGGATDTQYF.

The rearrangement links TRBV11-2 to TRBJ1-6; TRBD1 is a possible D gene (5 bases). The V gene's germline CDR1 is SGHAT and CDR2 FQNNGV. Between the trimmed V and J ends, which lost 5 bases and 1 base, there was a span of 12 bases. The CDR3 covers 16 residues. The CDR3: CASSRDSQSYNSPLHF. DNA for the CDR3: TGTGCCAGCAGCCGGGACTCGCAGTCCTATAATTCACCCCTCCACTTT.

This chain connects TRBV2 to TRBJ1-2, with D perhaps TRBD1 (5 bases). This CDR3 comprises 12 residues. The germline CDR1 and CDR2 sequences are SNHLY and FYNNEI. Deletions cut 2 bases from V and 12 bases from J, with 13 bases between. This CDR3 reads CASSENVQGHTF. The CDR3 DNA is TGTGCCAGCAGTGAAAACGTCCAGGGCCACACCTTC.